This T cell receptor (beta chain) originates from a study of T cells after yellow fever vaccination. Generation of TCR cDNA used 5'RACE template switching (which added a universal primer site and UMIs). Via MiXCR, TCRdb re-called the 5' RACE reads, giving one row per CDR3 protein. The data hold approximately 330,000 distinct CDR3 sequences, with roughly 4% observed a single time. The ends were cut back, 4 bases at V and 2 bases at J, with 17 bases in the middle. Germline V gene data show CDR1 as SGHTA and CDR2 as FQGNSA. The CDR3 runs to 16 residues. Study-wide findings and caveats: The study noted that FACS-sorted repertoires could contain abundant clonotypes contaminating from the bulk population. A minor fraction of clonotypes spanned both CD4 and CD8 compartments. A weaker but faster secondary response was observed, peaking on day 5 versus 15.

This clonotype has just a few counts. Its antigen is not known. The chain couples TRBV7-2 to TRBJ2-5; D may be TRBD1 or TRBD2 (6 bases each). The sequence was collected from a man younger than 35 who received the YFV17D yellow fever vaccine. The material was PBMCs, obtained 5 days after the yellow fever booster vaccination. CDR3 amino acids: CASSYLWGRGQETQYF. The CDR3, as DNA: TGTGCCAGCAGCTACCTGTGGGGGCGGGGACAAGAGACCCAGTACTTC.